This T cell receptor (beta chain) was sequenced in a study of quantifying T cell responses using KT2 cells. In the study overall: TCR alpha and beta constant-region primers primed reverse transcription of RNA. Findings and limits, study-wide: Even the lowest spike-in, about one KT2 cell per 100,000 PBMC, yielded detectable KT2 sequences.

An oligo carrying a UMI was ligated to the cDNA 3' end. The first PCR ran 3 to 5 cycles with an equimolar RC1.1 and RC1.2 beta primer mix. TCRdb reprocessed the UMI-ligation and nested PCR reads with MiXCR, giving one entry per CDR3 protein. The table has tens of thousands of distinct CDR3 sequences, 6% to 9.5% seen once. Unfractionated PBMC were spiked with known numbers of KT2 clone cells. This clonotype has ten or more counts. What it binds is unknown. The CDR3 loop spans 17 amino acids. CDR1 and CDR2 (germline): DFQATT, SNEGSKA (reference sequence). V was pared by 2 bases and J by 3 bases, with 9 bases of the junction left unmatched.

This TCR derives from a human donor. The specimen sequenced was PBMCs spiked with cells of the T cell clone KT2. The genes are TRBV20-1 and TRBJ2-1, with 11 bases fitting TRBD2. CDR3 bases: TGCAGTGCTAGACCATCGGGACTAGCGGACTACTACAATGAGCAGTTCTTC. This codes for CSARPSGLADYYNEQFF.